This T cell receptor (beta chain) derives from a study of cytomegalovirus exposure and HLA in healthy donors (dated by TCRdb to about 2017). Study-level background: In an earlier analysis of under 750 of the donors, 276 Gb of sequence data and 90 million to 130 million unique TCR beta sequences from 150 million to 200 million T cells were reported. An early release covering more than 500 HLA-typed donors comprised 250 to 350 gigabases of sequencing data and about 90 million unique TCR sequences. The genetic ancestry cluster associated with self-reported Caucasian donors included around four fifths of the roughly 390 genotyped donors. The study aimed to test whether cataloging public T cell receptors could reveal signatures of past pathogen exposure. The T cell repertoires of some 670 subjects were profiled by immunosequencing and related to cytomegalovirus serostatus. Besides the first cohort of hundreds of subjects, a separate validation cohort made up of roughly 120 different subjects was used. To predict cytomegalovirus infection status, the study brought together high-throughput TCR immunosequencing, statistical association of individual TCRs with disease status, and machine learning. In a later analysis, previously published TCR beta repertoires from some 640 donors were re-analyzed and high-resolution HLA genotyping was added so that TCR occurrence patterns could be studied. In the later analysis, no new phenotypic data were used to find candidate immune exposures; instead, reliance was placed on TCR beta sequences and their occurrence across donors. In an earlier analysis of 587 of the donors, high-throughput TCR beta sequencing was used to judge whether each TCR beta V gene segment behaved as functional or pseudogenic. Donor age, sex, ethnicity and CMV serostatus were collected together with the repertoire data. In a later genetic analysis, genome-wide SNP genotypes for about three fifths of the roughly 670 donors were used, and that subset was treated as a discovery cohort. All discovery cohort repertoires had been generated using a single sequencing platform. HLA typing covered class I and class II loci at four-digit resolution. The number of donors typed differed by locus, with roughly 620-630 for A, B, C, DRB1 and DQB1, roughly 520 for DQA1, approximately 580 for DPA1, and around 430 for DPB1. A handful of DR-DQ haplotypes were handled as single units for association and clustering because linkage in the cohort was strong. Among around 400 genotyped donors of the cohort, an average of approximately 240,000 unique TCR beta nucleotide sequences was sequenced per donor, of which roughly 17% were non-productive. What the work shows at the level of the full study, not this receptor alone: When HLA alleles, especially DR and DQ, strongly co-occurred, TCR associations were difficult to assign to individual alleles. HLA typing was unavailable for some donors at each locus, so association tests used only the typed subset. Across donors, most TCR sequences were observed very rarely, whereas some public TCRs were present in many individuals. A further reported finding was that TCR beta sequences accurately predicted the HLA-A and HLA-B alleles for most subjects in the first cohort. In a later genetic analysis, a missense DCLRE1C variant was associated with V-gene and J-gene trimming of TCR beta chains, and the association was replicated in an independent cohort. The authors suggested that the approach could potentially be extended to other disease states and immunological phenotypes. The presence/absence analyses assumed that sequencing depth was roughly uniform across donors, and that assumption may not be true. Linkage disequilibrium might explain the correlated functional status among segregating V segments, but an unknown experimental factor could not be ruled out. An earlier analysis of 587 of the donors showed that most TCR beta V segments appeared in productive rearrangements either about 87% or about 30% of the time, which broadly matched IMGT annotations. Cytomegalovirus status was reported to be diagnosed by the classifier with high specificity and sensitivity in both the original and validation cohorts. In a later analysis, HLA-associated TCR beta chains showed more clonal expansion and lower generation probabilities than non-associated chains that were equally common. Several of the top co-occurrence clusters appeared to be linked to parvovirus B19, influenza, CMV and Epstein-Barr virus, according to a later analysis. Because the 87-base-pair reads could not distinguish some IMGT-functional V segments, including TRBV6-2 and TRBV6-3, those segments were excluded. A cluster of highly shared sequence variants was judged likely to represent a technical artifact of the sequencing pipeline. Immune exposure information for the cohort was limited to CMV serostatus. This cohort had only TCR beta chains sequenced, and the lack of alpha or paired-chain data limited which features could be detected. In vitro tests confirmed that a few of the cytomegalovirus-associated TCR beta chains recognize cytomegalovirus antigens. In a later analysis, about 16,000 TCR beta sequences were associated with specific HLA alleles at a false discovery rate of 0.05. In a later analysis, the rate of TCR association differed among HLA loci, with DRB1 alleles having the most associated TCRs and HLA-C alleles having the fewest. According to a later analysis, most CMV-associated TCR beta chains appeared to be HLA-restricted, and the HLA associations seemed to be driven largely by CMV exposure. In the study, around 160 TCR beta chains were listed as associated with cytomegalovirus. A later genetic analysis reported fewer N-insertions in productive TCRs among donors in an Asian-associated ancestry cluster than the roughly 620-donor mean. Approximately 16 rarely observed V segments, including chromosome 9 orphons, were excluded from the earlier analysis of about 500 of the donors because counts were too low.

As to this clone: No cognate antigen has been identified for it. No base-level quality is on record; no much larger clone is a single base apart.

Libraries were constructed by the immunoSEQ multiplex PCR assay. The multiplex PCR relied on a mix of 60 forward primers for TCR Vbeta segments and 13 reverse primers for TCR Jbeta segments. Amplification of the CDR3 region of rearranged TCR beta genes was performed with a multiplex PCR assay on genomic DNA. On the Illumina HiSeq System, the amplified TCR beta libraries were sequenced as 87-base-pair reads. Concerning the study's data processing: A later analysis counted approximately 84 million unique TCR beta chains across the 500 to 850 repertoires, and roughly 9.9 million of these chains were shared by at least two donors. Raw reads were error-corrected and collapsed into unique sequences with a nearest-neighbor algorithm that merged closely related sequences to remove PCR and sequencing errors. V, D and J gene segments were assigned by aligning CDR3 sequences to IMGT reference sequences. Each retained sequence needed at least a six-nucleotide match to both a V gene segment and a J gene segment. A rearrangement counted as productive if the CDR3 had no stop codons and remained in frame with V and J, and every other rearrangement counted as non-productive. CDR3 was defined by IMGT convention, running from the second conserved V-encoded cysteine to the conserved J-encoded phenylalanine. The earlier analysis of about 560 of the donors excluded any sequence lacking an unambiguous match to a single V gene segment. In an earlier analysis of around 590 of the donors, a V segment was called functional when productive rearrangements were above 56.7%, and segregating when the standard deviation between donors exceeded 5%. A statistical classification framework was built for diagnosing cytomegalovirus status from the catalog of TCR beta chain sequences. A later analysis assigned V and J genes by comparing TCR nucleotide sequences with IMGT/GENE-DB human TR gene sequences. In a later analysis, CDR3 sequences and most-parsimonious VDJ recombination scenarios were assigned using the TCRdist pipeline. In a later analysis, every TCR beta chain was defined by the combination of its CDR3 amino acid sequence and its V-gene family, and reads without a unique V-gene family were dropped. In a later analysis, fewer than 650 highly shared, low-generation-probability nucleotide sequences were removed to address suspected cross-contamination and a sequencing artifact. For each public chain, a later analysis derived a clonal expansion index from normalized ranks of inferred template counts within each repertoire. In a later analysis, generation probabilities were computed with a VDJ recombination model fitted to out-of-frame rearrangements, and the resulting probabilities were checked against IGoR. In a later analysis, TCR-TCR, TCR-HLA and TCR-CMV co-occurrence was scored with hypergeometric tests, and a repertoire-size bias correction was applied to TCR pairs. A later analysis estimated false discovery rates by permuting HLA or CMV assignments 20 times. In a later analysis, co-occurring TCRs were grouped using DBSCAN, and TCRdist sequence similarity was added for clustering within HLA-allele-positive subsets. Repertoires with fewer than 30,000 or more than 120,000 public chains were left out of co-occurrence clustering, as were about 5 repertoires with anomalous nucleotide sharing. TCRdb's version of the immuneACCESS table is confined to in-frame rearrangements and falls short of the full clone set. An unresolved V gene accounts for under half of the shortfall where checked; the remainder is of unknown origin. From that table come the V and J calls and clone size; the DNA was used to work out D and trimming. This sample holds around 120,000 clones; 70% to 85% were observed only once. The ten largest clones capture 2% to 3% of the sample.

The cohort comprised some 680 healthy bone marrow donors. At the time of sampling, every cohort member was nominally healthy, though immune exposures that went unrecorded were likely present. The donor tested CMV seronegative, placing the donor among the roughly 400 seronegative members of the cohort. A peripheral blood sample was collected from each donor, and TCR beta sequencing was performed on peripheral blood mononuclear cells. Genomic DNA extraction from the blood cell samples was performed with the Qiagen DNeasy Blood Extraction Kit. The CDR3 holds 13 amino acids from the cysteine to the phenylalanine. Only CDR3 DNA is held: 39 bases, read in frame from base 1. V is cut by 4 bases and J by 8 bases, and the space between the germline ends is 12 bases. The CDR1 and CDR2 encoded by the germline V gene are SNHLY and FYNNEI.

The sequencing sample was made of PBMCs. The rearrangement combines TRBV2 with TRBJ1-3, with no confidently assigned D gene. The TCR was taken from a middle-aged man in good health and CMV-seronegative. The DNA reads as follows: TGTGCCAGCAGTGCGGACTCTCCACACACCATATATTTT. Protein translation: CASSADSPHTIYF.